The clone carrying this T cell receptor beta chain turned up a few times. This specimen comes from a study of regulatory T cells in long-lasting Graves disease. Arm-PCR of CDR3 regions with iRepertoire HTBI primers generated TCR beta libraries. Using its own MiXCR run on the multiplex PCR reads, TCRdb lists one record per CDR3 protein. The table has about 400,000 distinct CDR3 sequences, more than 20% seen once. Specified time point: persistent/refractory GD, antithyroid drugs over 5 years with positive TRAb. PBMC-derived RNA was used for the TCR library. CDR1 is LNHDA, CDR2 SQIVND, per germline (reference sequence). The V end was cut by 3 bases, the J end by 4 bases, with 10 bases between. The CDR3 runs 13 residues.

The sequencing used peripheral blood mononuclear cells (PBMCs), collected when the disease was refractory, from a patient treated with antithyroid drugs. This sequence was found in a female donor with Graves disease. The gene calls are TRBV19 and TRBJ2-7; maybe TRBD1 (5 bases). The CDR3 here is CASSMSSGYEQYF. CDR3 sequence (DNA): TGTGCCAGTAGTATGAGTTCAGGGTACGAGCAGTACTTC.